These 4 T cell receptor beta chains share one sample of origin, sequenced in a study of blood T cells in healthy people across ages. Next came a second PCR, run for about 7 to 12 cycles, which used a sample-barcoded 5' primer along with a J-beta primer mix. TCRdb recomputed calls from the 5' RACE reads with MiXCR, one row per CDR3 protein. This sample has 1,500,000 or so distinct CDR3 sequences, with 59% found just once. Sequencing used blood. These receptors came from a man aged 18 to 30 in good health.

The sample holds a few counts of this clonotype. V usage is TRBV6-5 and J usage is TRBJ2-1; D may correspond to TRBD1 or TRBD2 (6 bases each). This CDR3 spans 14 amino acids. From germline, CDR1 is MNHEY and CDR2 SVGAGI. The V gene lost 4 bases and the J gene lost 6 bases, with 13 bases spanning the gap. In nucleotides, the CDR3 is TGTGCCAGCAGTTGGACGGGGGCAGTCAATGAGCAGTTCTTC. Translating gives CASSWTGAVNEQFF.

The V call is TRBV2, the J call TRBJ2-3; 11 nucleotides match TRBD2. CDR3 length equals 14 residues. V shed 8 bases and J 1 base; nucleotides not matched to a gene: 2. CDR1 is SNHLY and CDR2 is FYNNEI in the germline V gene. CDR3 bases: TGTGCCAGCTTACTAGCGGGGGGCACAGATACGCAGTATTTT. Translated: CASLLAGGTDTQYF.

This clonotype was counted between two and nine times. This sequence joins TRBV5-1 and TRBJ2-7, with 13 positions matching TRBD2. Looked up from germline, CDR1 is SGHRS and CDR2 is YFSETQ. The CDR3 totals 16 residues. The ends lost 3 bases at V and 0 bases at J; junction bases unmatched: 3. The CDR3 sequence: CASSSRTSGSSYEQYF. CDR3 DNA sequence: TGCGCCAGCAGCTCCCGGACTAGCGGGAGCTCCTACGAGCAGTACTTC.

This chain joins TRBV3-1 and TRBJ2-3, with D tentatively TRBD2 (5 bases). CDR3 size: 16 residues. Trimming pared 3 bases from V and 4 bases from J, leaving 17 bases between. Germline V gives CDR1 LGHDT, CDR2 YNNKEL (reference sequence). This chain's CDR3 is CASSHPGPGSADTQYF. CDR3 coding DNA: TGTGCCAGCAGCCACCCTGGACCTGGGAGTGCAGATACGCAGTATTTT.